Listed here are 26 T cell receptor beta chains from one sample, sequenced in a study of cytomegalovirus exposure and HLA in healthy donors. The PCR used 60 Vbeta and 13 Jbeta primers. Profiled with immunoSEQ multiplex PCR; TCRdb holds only in-frame clones, not every one. The table for this sample gives approximately 120,000 clones. The material sequenced was PBMCs. Source of these receptors: a man aged 25-45 years in good health and CMV-seronegative.

The gene calls are TRBV5-6 and TRBJ1-4; 9 positions match TRBD1. Germline lookup yields CDR1 SGHDT and CDR2 YYEEEE. The CDR3 covers 15 residues. Trimming at V came to 5 bases and at J to 8 bases, leaving 10 bases not matched to a gene. CDR3 protein: CASSPGTGFYEKLFF. The CDR3 bases are TGTGCCAGCAGTCCCGGGACAGGGTTTTACGAAAAACTGTTTTTT.

J is TRBJ2-3 and V is TRBV5-1; 13 nucleotides agree with TRBD2. V shed 1 base, J shed 3 bases, and the junction held 14 bases outside the gene matches. CDR1 is SGHRS, CDR2 YFSETQ, per germline. This CDR3 comprises 20 residues. The CDR3 reads CASSLLAFRTSGRRTDTQYF. CDR3 sequence (DNA): TGCGCCAGCAGCTTGCTAGCGTTTAGGACTAGCGGGAGACGGACAGATACGCAGTATTTT.

This chain links TRBV5-1 with TRBJ2-7; 9 nucleotides agree with TRBD2. Germline V CDR1 and CDR2: SGHRS, YFSETQ. V gave up 0 bases and J gave up 4 bases; unmatched junction bases: 2. The CDR3 covers 14 residues. The CDR3 DNA follows: TGCGCCAGCAGCTTGGTAGCGGGAGCATACGAGCAGTACTTC. Amino acids: CASSLVAGAYEQYF.

The V gene is TRBV2, the J gene TRBJ2-1; possible D gene TRBD1, 7 bases. The V gene's germline CDR1 is SNHLY and CDR2 FYNNEI. V lost 4 bases, J lost 6 bases, and 16 bases lay in between. This CDR3 spans 15 amino acids. This CDR3 is CASSGLRDSPNEQFF. Here the CDR3 DNA reads TGTGCCAGCAGTGGGTTGCGGGACAGCCCCAATGAGCAGTTCTTC.

The chain couples TRBV5-6 to TRBJ1-3, with D perhaps matching TRBD1 (5 bases). Trimming removed 6 bases from V and 7 bases from J, with 23 bases in between. Germline V gene lookup returns CDR1 SGHDT and CDR2 YYEEEE. The CDR3 has 16 residues. The CDR3 here is CASTFLGAYTFNTIYF. The CDR3, as DNA: TGTGCCAGCACCTTTCTAGGGGCCTACACCTTCAACACCATATATTTT.

This sequence joins TRBV30 and TRBJ1-5, with D perhaps TRBD1 (5 bases). The CDR3 has 14 residues. V lost 0 bases and J 7 bases, leaving 13 bases between the germline ends. Germline V lookup: CDR1 GTSNPN, CDR2 SVGIG (reference sequence). CDR3 sequence reads: CAWSVKGLHQPQHF. For the CDR3, the DNA is TGTGCCTGGAGTGTTAAGGGGCTGCACCAGCCCCAGCATTTT. The full variable domain, with the rest looked up from reference TRBV30 and TRBJ1-5, is SQTIHQWPATLVQPVGSPLSLECTVEGTSNPNLYWYRQAAGRGLQLLFYSVGIGQISSEVPQNLSASRPQDRQFILSSKKLLLSDSGFYLCAWSVKGLHQPQHFGDGTRLSIL.

The J gene is TRBJ1-2, the V gene TRBV9; 7 bases match TRBD1. Germline V gene lookup returns CDR1 SGDLS and CDR2 YYNGEE. The ends lost 4 bases at V and 6 bases at J; junction bases unmatched: 9. CDR3 length: 14 residues. CDR3 nucleotide sequence: TGTGCCAGCAGCAAGGGGACAGCCAGCGATGGCTACACCTTC. Its translation: CASSKGTASDGYTF. The full variable domain, in which reference TRBV9 and TRBJ1-2 provide the parts outside the CDR3, is DSGVTQTPKHLITATGQRVTLRCSPRSGDLSVYWYQQSLDQGLQFLIQYYNGEERAKGNILERFSAQQFPDLHSELNLSSLELGDSALYFCASSKGTASDGYTFGSGTRLTVV.

The chain recombines TRBV7-9 with TRBJ1-2; D is perhaps TRBD1 (6 bases). The CDR3 runs 11 residues. Germline V gives CDR1 SEHNR, CDR2 FQNEAQ (reference sequence). Trimming pared 6 bases from V and 8 bases from J, leaving 10 bases between. CDR3 bases: TGTGCCAGCAGTACAGGGCCCGGCTACACCTTC. This sequence encodes CASSTGPGYTF.

The rearrangement joins TRBV21-1 to TRBJ2-7; the D call TRBD1 from the table was never checked on the DNA. TRBV21-1 is designated a pseudogene. The CDR3 is 13 amino acids. CDR3: CASSKTPRDEQYF. CDR3 nucleotides: TGTGCCAGCAGCAAAACCCCCAGGGACGAGCAGTACTTC.

The chain joins TRBV2 to TRBJ2-7; tentatively, D is TRBD1 (5 bases). The V gene's germline CDR1 is SNHLY and CDR2 FYNNEI. The CDR3 totals 13 residues. The V end lost 1 base, the J end lost 2 bases, and 6 bases lay between the germline ends. The DNA of the CDR3 is TGTGCCAGCAGTGAAGTCAGGGCCTACGAGCAGTACTTC. It specifies CASSEVRAYEQYF.

The chain uses TRBV5-6 and TRBJ1-6; 7 positions match TRBD1. The CDR3 runs 16 residues. CDR1 is SGHDT and CDR2 is YYEEEE in the germline V gene. After removal of 1 base from V and 8 bases from J, the junction contained 9 bases not matched to a gene. DNA for the CDR3: TGTGCCAGCAGCTTGTATACGGGACAGAGCTATTCACCCCTCCACTTT. Residues: CASSLYTGQSYSPLHF.

The genes are TRBV6-5 and TRBJ2-1, with 8 nucleotides matching TRBD2. This CDR3 is 13 amino acids long. Germline CDR1 reads MNHEY; CDR2 reads SVGAGI. Trimming removed 6 bases from V and 9 bases from J; junction bases left unmatched: 7. CDR3 loop: CASSSGLASEQFF. The CDR3 region has the DNA TGTGCCAGCAGCTCAGGACTAGCATCTGAGCAGTTCTTC.

The chain joins TRBV4-1 to TRBJ1-5, with TRBD1 matching 8 bases. Germline V lookup: CDR1 MGHRA, CDR2 YSYEKL. This CDR3 comprises 14 residues. After removal of 1 base from V and 4 bases from J, the junction contained 0 bases not matched to a gene. CDR3 DNA sequence: TGCGCCAGCAGCCAAGGGGACAGGAATCAGCCCCAGCATTTT. This encodes CASSQGDRNQPQHF.

J is TRBJ1-1 and V is TRBV29-1; D uncertain. The CDR3 extends over 13 amino acids. Germline V gives CDR1 SQVTM, CDR2 ANQGSEA. Between the trimmed V and J ends, which lost 5 bases and 0 bases, there was a span of 10 bases. The CDR3 DNA follows: TGCAGCGTTAAGCTAAAGCTGAACACTGAAGCTTTCTTT. As protein: CSVKLKLNTEAFF.

This chain links TRBV18 with TRBJ2-3; 7 bases agree with TRBD1. The CDR3 contains 14 residues. Germline V lookup: CDR1 KGHSH, CDR2 LQKENI. Unmatched junction bases numbered 7, after V lost 5 bases and J lost 5 bases. In DNA form, the CDR3 reads TGTGCCAGCTCAGGAACCGGGACAGAAGATACGCAGTATTTT. Amino acids: CASSGTGTEDTQYF.

The V call is TRBV12-5, the J call TRBJ1-2, with D possibly being TRBD1 (5 bases). Germline CDR1 and CDR2: LGHNT and FRNRAP. Trimming took 1 base from V and 12 from J, leaving 9 bases between them. The CDR3 is 11 amino acids. CDR3 DNA: TGTGCTAGTGGTTTGGCAGGGAGGAACACCTTC. This encodes CASGLAGRNTF.

The chain has TRBV5-5 and TRBJ1-1, with TRBD1 matching 8 bases. This CDR3 is built from 18 residues. V was pared by 2 bases and J by 4 bases, with 16 bases of the junction left unmatched. From germline, CDR1 is SGHKS and CDR2 YYEKEE (reference sequence). CDR3 loop: CASSLTDRGARVATEAFF. DNA of the CDR3: TGTGCCAGCAGCTTAACCGACAGGGGCGCTAGAGTAGCCACTGAAGCTTTCTTT. Complete variable domain (other parts from reference TRBV5-5 and TRBJ1-1): DAGVTQSPTHLIKTRGQQVTLRCSPISGHKSVSWYQQVLGQGPQFIFQYYEKEERGRGNFPDRFSARQFPNYSSELNVNALLLGDSALYLCASSLTDRGARVATEAFFGQGTRLTVV.

The J gene is TRBJ1-2, the V gene TRBV27; tentative D call: TRBD1 (5 bases). The germline V gene encodes CDR1 MNHEY and CDR2 SMNVEV (reference sequence). There are 13 residues in the CDR3. V shed 3 bases and J shed 4 bases, with 9 bases lying between them. CDR3 sequence (DNA): TGTGCCAGCAGTTTTAGACAGTCCTATGGCTACACCTTC. This sequence encodes CASSFRQSYGYTF.

Comment on this clone: A read error may produce the germline difference seen at one junction end. J is TRBJ2-7 and V is TRBV6-5; D is perhaps TRBD2 (5 bases). There are 15 residues in the CDR3. CDR1 is MNHEY, CDR2 SVGAGI, per germline. The CDR3 bases are TGTGCCAGCAATTACTCACTAGAGGTCGTCTACGAGCAGTACTTC. Protein product: CASNYSLEVVYEQYF.

V gene TRBV28 combines with J gene TRBJ1-6, with D maybe TRBD1 (5 bases). CDR1 and CDR2 (germline): MDHEN, SYDVKM. The V end lost 5 bases, the J end lost 0 bases, and 11 bases lay between the germline ends. The CDR3 is 16 residues long. The CDR3 is CASSPRQSSYNSPLHF. The CDR3 DNA is TGTGCCAGCAGTCCCCGACAGAGCTCCTATAATTCACCCCTCCACTTT.

The rearrangement uses TRBV19 and TRBJ1-5; D gene uncertain. The CDR3 totals 16 residues. Germline values: CDR1 LNHDA, CDR2 SQIVND (reference sequence). V was clipped by 1 base and J by 0 bases, with 10 bases between them. DNA of the CDR3: TGTGCCAGTAGTATAGCCCCGGGAAATAGCAATCAGCCCCAGCATTTT. Translated, it gives CASSIAPGNSNQPQHF.

The chain carries TRBV19 and TRBJ2-7; 7 bases agree with TRBD2. Germline V gives CDR1 LNHDA, CDR2 SQIVND (reference sequence). The CDR3 runs to 12 residues. V shed 6 bases and J 1 base; nucleotides not matched to a gene: 0. The CDR3 spells CASRGGSYEQYF. The DNA for the CDR3 is TGTGCCAGTAGGGGAGGGTCCTACGAGCAGTACTTC.

The chain joins TRBV5-4 to TRBJ2-7; TRBD1 is a possible D gene (7 bases). Per germline, CDR1 SGHNT and CDR2 YYREEE (reference sequence). The V end was cut by 0 bases, the J end by 5 bases, with 15 bases between. CDR3 length: 15 amino acids. The chain's CDR3 is CASSLGSGGPNEQYF. The CDR3 DNA reads as TGTGCCAGCAGCTTGGGATCAGGGGGGCCTAACGAGCAGTACTTC.

The V gene is TRBV7-2, the J gene TRBJ2-2; weak D call: TRBD2 (7 bases). The CDR3 is 13 amino acids. The germline V gene encodes CDR1 SGHTA and CDR2 FQGNSA. V was pared by 5 bases and J by 8 bases, with 12 bases between. The DNA of the CDR3 is TGTGCCAGCAGCGCCGGGGGGCGTGGGGAGCTGTTTTTT. Translated: CASSAGGRGELFF.

The chain carries TRBV7-9 and TRBJ1-1; 9 bases line up with TRBD1. Germline CDR1 reads SEHNR; CDR2 reads FQNEAQ (reference sequence). CDR3 length: 13 amino acids. The trim removed 4 bases at V and 5 bases at J, leaving 2 bases unmatched. The CDR3 bases are TGTGCCAGCAGCTGGGGACAGGGTACTGAAGCTTTCTTT. It yields the protein CASSWGQGTEAFF.

The chain uses TRBV10-2 and TRBJ2-5; 11 nucleotides match TRBD1. CDR3 length equals 14 residues. Germline CDR1 WSHSY, CDR2 SAAADI. The junction had 6 bases not matched to a gene; V was cut back by 5 bases and J by 7 bases. CDR3 sequence: CASSLDRGRGTQYF. As DNA, the CDR3 is TGCGCCAGCAGTCTGGACAGGGGGCGGGGGACCCAGTACTTC.